A selection of T cell receptor beta chains follows, all from one sample in a study of T cell changes during pregnancy in multiple sclerosis. Sequencing was performed with immunoSEQ multiplex PCR; in TCRdb, only in-frame clones are kept and a portion is missing. The sample includes under 45,000 clones, 85% to 95% seen only once; the top ten take roughly 0.67%. The material was CD4+ T cells from peripheral blood mononuclear cells, obtained in the third trimester of pregnancy. Receptors were obtained from a female donor with multiple sclerosis, enrolled in a pregnancy study. CDR3s include the opening cysteine and the closing phenylalanine or tryptophan. A D gene is named only where the DNA matches it firmly. Rows may omit the clone size; those that give it use once, few, many or a size class.

D	V	J	size	length	DNA	CDR3
-	TRBV20-1	TRBJ2-7	-	11	TGCAGTGCGGATCCCTTGACAGGGCAGTACTTC	CSADPLTGQYF
-	TRBV29-1	TRBJ1-2	-	16	TGCAGCGTCCCGGGTAGAAGAGGCCCAGCTAACTATGGCTACACCTTC	CSVPGRRGPANYGYTF
-	TRBV28	TRBJ1-2	-	13	TGTGCCAGTATAGGCAGGGCGAGGTATGGCTACACCTTC	CASIGRARYGYTF
-	TRBV5-1	TRBJ2-5	-	14	TGCGCCTTTTTCCGACCTGCGACAAGGGAGACCCAGTACTTC	CAFFRPATRETQYF
-	TRBV28	TRBJ1-5	-	17	TGTGCCAGCAGTTCTCCACTAACAGGGTATAGCAATCAGCCCCAGCATTTT	CASSSPLTGYSNQPQHF
-	TRBV5-4	TRBJ2-1	-	14	TGTGCCAGCGGCGATAGGGGAAAGGACAATGAGCAGTTCTTC	CASGDRGKDNEQFF
-	TRBV19	TRBJ2-6	-	18	TGTGCCAGTAGTATAGATTACCGGACAGACTCTGGGGCCAACGTCCTGACTTTC	CASSIDYRTDSGANVLTF
TRBD1	TRBV27	TRBJ1-2	-	13	TGTGCCACCAGGGGGCAGTCTAACTATGGCTACACCTTC	CATRGQSNYGYTF
TRBD2	TRBV2	TRBJ2-1	-	16	TGTGCCAGCAGGGCCTTTGGACTAGCGGTTAAAAATGAGCAGTTCTTC	CASRAFGLAVKNEQFF
-	TRBV28	TRBJ1-2	-	15	TGTGCCAGCAGTTTTGATGGCAGGGATAACTATGGCTACACCTTC	CASSFDGRDNYGYTF
-	TRBV7-2	TRBJ2-1	-	15	TGTGCCAGCAGCTTAGCTGTGAGAGCGGACAATGAGCAGTTCTTC	CASSLAVRADNEQFF
-	TRBV29-1	TRBJ1-2	-	14	TGCAGCGTTGCCAGGGTCCTTTCGGGCTATGGCTACACCTTC	CSVARVLSGYGYTF
-	TRBV5-4	TRBJ1-2	-	12	TGTGCCAGCAGCCTCGGACAGTATGGCTACACCTTC	CASSLGQYGYTF
TRBD2	TRBV28	TRBJ2-1	-	20	TGTGCCAGCAGCACACCGGGACTAGCGGGAGGGCCTAGCTCCTACAATGAGCAGTTCTTC	CASSTPGLAGGPSSYNEQFF
TRBD2	TRBV18	TRBJ2-1	-	19	TGTGCCAGCTCACCCCGAATCCCCGGACTAGCGGGGGGGTTCAATGAGCAGTTCTTC	CASSPRIPGLAGGFNEQFF
-	TRBV7-2	TRBJ2-5	-	12	TGTGCCAGCAGCTACGGGGGAGAGACCCAGTACTTC	CASSYGGETQYF
TRBD2	TRBV5-5	TRBJ2-1	few	14	TGTGCCAGCAGCTTAATAGCGGGAGTCTATGAGCAGTTCTTC	CASSLIAGVYEQFF
TRBD2	TRBV15	TRBJ2-5	-	14	TGTGCCACCGGGAGGGGCACAGCCCAAGAGACCCAGTACTTC	CATGRGTAQETQYF
-	TRBV4-1	TRBJ1-1	-	15	TGCGCCAGCAGCCCTGTGGGGGCGAAGGACACTGAAGCTTTCTTT	CASSPVGAKDTEAFF
TRBD1	TRBV6-4	TRBJ1-3	-	21	TGTGCCAGCAGTGACCGACAAACGGGACAGGGGGCCCCAATCTCTGGAAACACCATATATTTT	CASSDRQTGQGAPISGNTIYF
-	TRBV5-1	TRBJ2-1	-	15	TGCGCCAGCAGCTCTATCCCCGACAGTTACAATGAGCAGTTCTTC	CASSSIPDSYNEQFF
-	TRBV28	TRBJ2-5	once	13	TGTGCCAGCAGTGTGACAGGAGTCGAGACCCAGTACTTC	CASSVTGVETQYF
-	TRBV25-1	TRBJ2-1	-	14	TGTGCCAGCAGTGACACCCCAGGGCTAAATGAGCAGTTCTTC	CASSDTPGLNEQFF
TRBD1	TRBV30	TRBJ1-1	-	13	TGTGCCTGGGAGACAGGGGGGAACACTGAAGCTTTCTTT	CAWETGGNTEAFF
TRBD2	TRBV9	TRBJ2-7	-	15	TGTGCCAGCAGCGCTGCCGGGACTAGATTTGGCGAGCAGTACTTC	CASSAAGTRFGEQYF
TRBD2	TRBV7-2	TRBJ2-3	-	15	TGTGCCAGCAGCTCGGGACTAGCGGGAACAGATACGCAGTATTTT	CASSSGLAGTDTQYF
-	TRBV7-2	TRBJ1-4	-	15	TGTGCCAGCAGCTTATGGGGCCCTTATACCGAAAAACTGTTTTTT	CASSLWGPYTEKLFF